This TCR beta chain originates from a study of shared clonotypes between healthy human individuals. Overall study findings and caveats: The study found lower generation probabilities in non-shared clonotypes than in those shared by all four donors. When naive CD4 clonotypes were compared across a few donors, around 4.6% were shared. Naive subsets generally had larger estimated richness than memory subsets.

The CDR3 length is 11 residues. Trimming stripped 3 bases from V and 8 bases from J, with 10 bases between. Germline V gene data show CDR1 as DFQATT and CDR2 as SNEGSKA (reference sequence). Around 200 ng DNA, 25,000 to 30,000 T cell genomes, went into each sorted-subset replicate PCR. Assay used: immunoSEQ multiplex PCR; TCRdb lists only in-frame clones, some missing. The table has 2,100,000 or so clones, around 95% seen once. Comment on this clone: Its specificity is not known.

The V and J genes are TRBV20-1 and TRBJ1-2; D unresolved. Sequenced sample: naive CD4+ T cells sorted from blood. Noted subset: CD45RA+ positively selected. This clonotype was sampled from a man younger than 35 in good health. CDR3 in DNA: TGCAGTGCTAGTGGTCAGGCGGGCTACACCTTC. As protein: CSASGQAGYTF.